The rows below give T cell receptor beta chains drawn from one sample of a study of T cell responses to AZD1222 COVID-19 vaccine. The repertoire was sequenced with immunoSEQ multiplex PCR; TCRdb's copy has only in-frame clones and lacks some. The top ten clones hold around 0.58% of a sample with about 270,000 clones, almost 95% of them seen once. The material sequenced was peripheral blood, taken 28 days after the second AZD1222 dose. Receptors originate from an adult who received the AZD1222 COVID-19 vaccine. CDR3s include the opening cysteine and the closing phenylalanine or tryptophan. D genes are given only for firm matches. Size values are once, few and many counts, or a class for expanded clones, and some rows have none.

>TRBV7-9|NA|NA|TRBJ1-5
CASSPHSGTLSNQPQHF
TGTGCCAGCAGCCCACACTCCGGGACACTAAGCAATCAGCCCCAGCATTTT
>TRBV9|TRBD1|NA|TRBJ2-5
CAVQGQQETQYF
TGTGCCGTCCAGGGACAGCAAGAGACCCAGTACTTC
>TRBV4-2|NA|NA|TRBJ1-2
CASSPNSNGYGYTF
TGTGCCAGCAGCCCCAATTCCAACGGGTATGGCTACACCTTC
>TRBV13|NA|once|TRBJ2-3
CASSLGGGTMNTQYF
TGTGCCAGCAGCTTAGGGGGGGGCACAATGAATACGCAGTATTTT
>TRBV7-2|NA|NA|TRBJ1-1
CASSMGTPNTEAFF
TGTGCCAGCAGCATGGGGACTCCGAACACTGAAGCTTTCTTT
>TRBV5-4|NA|NA|TRBJ1-5
CASSLQGGNQPQHF
TGTGCCAGCAGCCTACAGGGTGGCAATCAGCCCCAGCATTTT
>TRBV9|NA|NA|TRBJ2-5
CASSLGVAEKTQYF
TGTGCCAGCAGCCTGGGGGTGGCCGAGAAGACCCAGTACTTC
>TRBV2|TRBD2|NA|TRBJ2-4
CASRGGLAKNIQYF
TGTGCCAGCCGGGGGGGGCTAGCCAAAAACATTCAGTACTTC
>TRBV3-1/TRBV3-2|NA|NA|TRBJ2-7
CASSQGSSYEQYF
TGTGCCAGCAGCCAAGGGTCCTCCTACGAGCAGTACTTC
>TRBV4-1|NA|NA|TRBJ2-7
CASSPNNVIQGGEQYF
TGCGCCAGCAGCCCCAATAATGTCATACAGGGAGGAGAGCAGTACTTC
>TRBV19|NA|NA|TRBJ1-2
CASRPEGKGNYGYTF
TGTGCCAGTAGACCCGAGGGTAAGGGAAACTATGGCTACACCTTC
>TRBV3-1/TRBV3-2|NA|NA|TRBJ2-7
CASSSGGSSVEQYF
TGTGCCAGCAGCTCGGGGGGCTCCTCCGTCGAGCAGTACTTC
>TRBV5-1|NA|NA|TRBJ2-1
CASSSTGPGYNEQFF
TGCGCCAGCAGCTCCACAGGGCCGGGATACAATGAGCAGTTCTTC
>TRBV5-1|TRBD1|NA|TRBJ1-6
CASSFSWDRGSSPLHF
TGCGCCAGCAGCTTCTCATGGGACAGGGGAAGTTCACCCCTCCACTTT
>TRBV28|NA|NA|TRBJ1-3
CASSPPASGNTIYF
TGTGCCAGCAGCCCCCCAGCTTCTGGAAACACCATATATTTT
>TRBV5-1|NA|NA|TRBJ2-7
CASRDGAFYEQYF
TGCGCCAGCAGGGACGGAGCCTTCTACGAGCAGTACTTC
>TRBV25-1|TRBD1|NA|TRBJ1-2
CASRVQGGGYTF
TGTGCCAGCAGGGTACAGGGGGGCGGCTACACCTTC
>TRBV2|NA|NA|TRBJ2-3
CASSERGLYSTDTQYF
TGTGCCAGCAGTGAACGGGGACTGTATAGTACAGATACGCAGTATTTT
>TRBV20-1|NA|NA|TRBJ2-7
CSASTSTSEQYF
TGCAGTGCTAGTACTAGCACCTCCGAGCAGTACTTC
>TRBV9|NA|NA|TRBJ2-3
CASSVDRDTQYF
TGTGCCAGCAGCGTAGACCGAGATACGCAGTATTTT
>TRBV19|TRBD1|NA|TRBJ1-6
CASSKDRNNSPLHF
TGTGCCAGTAGTAAGGACAGGAATAATTCACCCCTCCACTTT
>TRBV7-7|NA|NA|TRBJ2-3
CASSQGRLDTQYF
TGTGCTAGCAGTCAAGGACGACTGGATACGCAGTATTTT
>TRBV28|TRBD2|NA|TRBJ2-1
CASSPAGGYNEQFF
TGTGCCAGCAGCCCCGCGGGGGGGTACAATGAGCAGTTCTTC
>TRBV7-9|NA|NA|TRBJ2-2
CASSRTGPGELFF
TGTGCCAGCAGCCGGACCGGACCCGGGGAGCTGTTTTTT
>TRBV5-4|TRBD2|once|TRBJ2-5
CASSFRLAGQETQYF
TGTGCCAGCAGCTTCAGACTAGCGGGCCAAGAGACCCAGTACTTC
>TRBV20-1|NA|NA|TRBJ2-7
CSAQSSYEQYF
TGCAGTGCTCAGAGCTCCTACGAGCAGTACTTC
>TRBV2|NA|NA|TRBJ1-5
CASSEDLVQPQHF
TGTGCCAGCAGTGAAGACCTAGTTCAGCCCCAGCATTTT
>TRBV5-1|NA|NA|TRBJ2-7
CASSSQGRNNEQYF
TGCGCCAGCAGCTCCCAGGGTAGGAATAACGAGCAGTACTTC
>TRBV5-4|TRBD1|NA|TRBJ1-1
CASSLPGGEMNTEAFF
TGTGCCAGCAGCCTCCCAGGGGGCGAAATGAACACTGAAGCTTTCTTT
>TRBV19|TRBD1|NA|TRBJ1-5
CASSGTGGIAQHF
TGTGCCAGTAGCGGGACAGGCGGCATCGCCCAGCATTTT
>TRBV15|TRBD1|NA|TRBJ2-7
CATSSEAGGEQYF
TGTGCCACCAGCAGTGAAGCAGGGGGCGAGCAGTACTTC
>TRBV9|NA|NA|TRBJ1-2
CASSVGRFNYGYTF
TGTGCCAGCAGCGTAGGGAGATTTAACTATGGCTACACCTTC
>TRBV27|TRBD1|once|TRBJ1-2
CASVGRDRPNYGYTF
TGTGCCAGCGTGGGGAGGGACAGACCTAACTATGGCTACACCTTC
>TRBV30|TRBD2|NA|TRBJ2-1
CAWSGLAPYNEQFF
TGTGCCTGGAGTGGACTAGCGCCCTACAATGAGCAGTTCTTC
>TRBV19|NA|NA|TRBJ1-1
CASSTWGGSTEAFF
TGTGCCAGTAGTACCTGGGGAGGGAGCACTGAAGCTTTCTTT
>TRBV11-2|TRBD2|NA|TRBJ2-1
CASSLQTSWQFF
TGTGCCAGCAGCCTCCAGACTAGCTGGCAGTTCTTC
>TRBV28|NA|NA|TRBJ2-7
CASSPKNPSRDRSPYEQYF
TGTGCCAGCAGTCCCAAAAATCCCTCCCGGGACCGCAGCCCCTACGAGCAGTACTTC
>TRBV7-3|NA|NA|TRBJ2-1
CASSSPPQGKDEQFF
TGTGCCAGCAGCTCACCCCCCCAGGGGAAGGATGAGCAGTTCTTC
>TRBV3-1/TRBV3-2|NA|NA|TRBJ2-7
CASSTPGEQYF
TGTGCCAGCAGCACCCCGGGAGAGCAGTACTTC
>TRBV27|NA|NA|TRBJ2-7
CASGGSSYEQYF
TGTGCCAGCGGGGGGAGCTCCTACGAGCAGTACTTC
>TRBV19|NA|NA|TRBJ1-3
CASSIGGPGNTIYF
TGTGCCAGTAGTATCGGGGGACCTGGAAACACCATATATTTT
>TRBV4-3|NA|few|TRBJ2-7
CASSQDLGVAEQYF
TGCGCCAGCAGCCAAGATTTAGGGGTGGCCGAGCAGTACTTC
>TRBV13|TRBD2|NA|TRBJ2-1
CASSKVRLAGPQFF
TGTGCCAGCAGCAAGGTTAGGCTAGCGGGGCCCCAGTTCTTC
>TRBV18|TRBD1|NA|TRBJ1-2
CASSPGTAFYGYTF
TGTGCCAGCTCACCAGGGACAGCCTTCTATGGCTACACCTTC
>TRBV23-1|NA|NA|TRBJ1-3
CASSHIRGNTIYF
TGCGCCAGCAGTCATATCCGAGGAAACACCATATATTTT
>TRBV4-1|TRBD1|NA|TRBJ1-4
CASSQDLGQGNEKLFF
TGCGCCAGCAGCCAAGATTTGGGACAGGGGAACGAAAAACTGTTTTTT
>TRBV2|TRBD1|NA|TRBJ2-5
CASSPDRGGDQYF
TGTGCCAGCAGCCCAGACAGGGGTGGGGACCAGTACTTC
>TRBV6-1|TRBD1|NA|TRBJ2-7
CASSDRQGRYEQYF
TGTGCCAGCAGTGACCGACAGGGCCGTTACGAGCAGTACTTC
>TRBV27|NA|NA|TRBJ2-2
CASSFLRGTNTGELFF
TGTGCCAGCAGTTTCCTAAGGGGGACGAACACCGGGGAGCTGTTTTTT
>TRBV5-1|NA|once|TRBJ2-1
CASSWSSQNEQFF
TGCGCCAGCAGCTGGTCTAGTCAGAATGAGCAGTTCTTC
>TRBV14|NA|NA|TRBJ2-2
CASSQETGELFF
TGTGCCAGCAGCCAGGAAACCGGGGAGCTGTTTTTT
>TRBV28|NA|NA|TRBJ2-7
CASSQTYEQYF
TGTGCCAGCAGCCAGACCTACGAGCAGTACTTC